Below, 21 T cell receptor beta chains from the same sample are listed, as sequenced in a study of cytomegalovirus exposure and HLA in healthy donors. The data were produced by immunoSEQ multiplex PCR, yet TCRdb's version contains in-frame clones alone and is incomplete. Here the sample spans about 67,000 clones, about 95% being singletons. The sample comprised PBMCs. Source of these receptors: a woman aged 18-29 years in good health and CMV-seronegative.

The chain is built from TRBV9 and TRBJ1-2; maybe TRBD1 (5 bases). The CDR3 is 15 residues long. Looked up from germline, CDR1 is SGDLS and CDR2 is YYNGEE. V was shortened by 3 bases and J by 3 bases, with 15 bases between the two germline ends. The CDR3 nucleotides read TGTGCCAGCAGCGGCGTTATAGACAGATACTATGGCTACACCTTC. This sequence encodes CASSGVIDRYYGYTF.

This chain connects TRBV7-9 to TRBJ2-1; D may be TRBD2 (5 bases). This CDR3 is 15 amino acids long. Trimming removed 2 bases at V and 7 bases at J, with 15 bases between. Germline V gives CDR1 SEHNR, CDR2 FQNEAQ (reference sequence). CDR3 in amino acids: CASSLRVLEDNEQFF. CDR3 DNA sequence: TGTGCCAGCAGCTTAAGGGTACTGGAGGATAATGAGCAGTTCTTC.

V is TRBV11-3 and J is TRBJ2-1; 14 bases are a match to TRBD2. This CDR3 has 18 residues. Germline CDR1 reads SGHNT; CDR2 reads YENEEA. V was pared by 0 bases and J by 8 bases, with 9 bases of the junction left unmatched. In DNA form, the CDR3 reads TGTGCCAGCAGCTTAGATAGGACTAGCGGGGGGACGGGCCATGAGCAGTTCTTC. Translation: CASSLDRTSGGTGHEQFF.

This chain connects TRBV25-1 to TRBJ2-5, with D possibly matching TRBD1 (6 bases). Trimming left V 6 bases short and J 5 bases short, with 19 bases between. The CDR3 is 15 residues long. CDR1 is MGHDK, CDR2 SYGVNS, per germline. The CDR3 is CASSKQGTGGETQYF. Written as DNA, the CDR3 is TGTGCCAGCAGCAAACAGGGAACGGGTGGGGAGACCCAGTACTTC.

This sequence joins TRBV28 and TRBJ2-4, with TRBD1 identical over 7 bases. The V and J ends lost 3 bases and 12 bases, in that order; junction bases with no gene match: 5. Germline-derived CDR1 and CDR2 are MDHEN and SYDVKM. The CDR3 runs to 12 residues. This CDR3 is CASSFQNRGQYF. The CDR3 DNA follows: TGTGCCAGCAGTTTCCAAAACAGGGGTCAGTACTTC.

This clone appeared a single time. The rearrangement links TRBV7-9 to TRBJ2-1, with D unclear. Per the germline V gene, CDR1 is SEHNR and CDR2 is FQNEAQ (reference sequence). This CDR3 has 15 residues. Between the trimmed V and J ends, which lost 3 bases and 0 bases, there was a span of 9 bases. The CDR3 loop reads CASSFPIASYNEQFF. The CDR3 nucleotides read TGTGCCAGCAGCTTTCCAATAGCCTCCTACAATGAGCAGTTCTTC.

This sequence joins TRBV15 and TRBJ1-5; D uncertain. This CDR3 region has 14 residues. Trimming stripped 5 bases from V and 6 bases from J, with 14 bases between. The germline V gene encodes CDR1 LNHNV and CDR2 YYDKDF (reference sequence). The CDR3 bases are TGTGCCACCAGCGAGTCTGGTTCGGGTCAGCCCCAGCATTTT. Encoded protein: CATSESGSGQPQHF.

V is TRBV9 and J is TRBJ2-3; D might be TRBD1 (6 bases). V lost 5 bases to trimming and J lost 9 bases, with 10 bases between them. Germline loops: CDR1 SGDLS, CDR2 YYNGEE. The CDR3 totals 11 residues. The CDR3 loop is CASRSTGTQYF. The CDR3 bases are TGTGCCAGCAGGAGCACAGGGACGCAGTATTTT.

The chain couples TRBV7-2 to TRBJ1-3; D gene ambiguous. V lost 2 bases to trimming and J lost 0 bases, with 8 bases between them. CDR1 and CDR2 from the germline V gene are SGHTA and FQGNSA. The CDR3 spans 15 residues. The CDR3 sequence: CASSLWANSGNTIYF. CDR3 bases: TGTGCCAGCAGCTTATGGGCAAACTCTGGAAACACCATATATTTT. Supplemented by reference TRBV7-2 and TRBJ1-3, the full variable domain reads GAGVSQSPSNKVTEKGKDVELRCDPISGHTALYWYRQSLGQGLEFLIYFQGNSAPDKSGLPSDRFSAERTGGSVSTLTIQRTQQEDSAVYLCASSLWANSGNTIYFGEGSWLTVV.

This clone appeared once. The genes are TRBV29-1 and TRBJ2-7; 7 bases fit TRBD1. J lost 3 bases, V lost 4 bases, and 3 bases had no gene match. Germline V gives CDR1 SQVTM, CDR2 ANQGSEA. This CDR3 spans 12 amino acids. The CDR3 sequence: CSVADRVYEQYF. CDR3 bases: TGCAGCGTTGCCGACAGGGTCTACGAGCAGTACTTC.

This clone has just a few counts. The chain joins TRBV4-1 to TRBJ2-2; 8 nucleotides agree with TRBD2. The J segment lost 5 bases and the V segment lost 4 bases, leaving 12 bases of the junction unmatched. CDR1 is MGHRA, CDR2 YSYEKL, per germline. This CDR3 region has 17 residues. CDR3 nucleotide sequence: TGCGCCAGCAGCCCCCCCAGATTCGGGGGGGGTACCGGGGAGCTGTTTTTT. Protein: CASSPPRFGGGTGELFF.

V gene TRBV9 combines with J gene TRBJ1-2; 7 bases line up with TRBD1. V lost 3 bases, J lost 2 bases, and 4 bases stayed unmatched. Germline values: CDR1 SGDLS, CDR2 YYNGEE. The CDR3 is made up of 14 amino acids. The CDR3 nucleotides read TGTGCCAGCAGCGCAGGGGACAGAAACTATGGCTACACCTTC. Amino acid sequence: CASSAGDRNYGYTF.

The count of this clone is one. This rearrangement joins TRBV2 to TRBJ1-2; 8 positions match TRBD1. The CDR3 has 15 amino acids. The trim removed 8 bases at V and 1 base at J, leaving 9 bases unmatched. The germline V gene has CDR1 SNHLY and CDR2 FYNNEI. CDR3 loop: CASGTGSFLNYGYTF. The CDR3 region has the DNA TGTGCCAGCGGGACAGGAAGTTTCCTTAACTATGGCTACACCTTC. The whole variable domain, filled in from reference TRBV2 and TRBJ1-2, reads EPEVTQTPSHQVTQMGQEVILRCVPISNHLYFYWYRQILGQKVEFLVSFYNNEISEKSEIFDDQFSVERPDGSNFTLKIRSTKLEDSAMYFCASGTGSFLNYGYTFGSGTRLTVV.

V gene TRBV7-2 combines with J gene TRBJ2-1, with TRBD2 identical over 7 bases. Trimming at V came to 2 bases and at J to 4 bases, leaving 2 bases not matched to a gene. This CDR3 is built from 14 residues. CDR1 and CDR2 from the germline V gene are SGHTA and FQGNSA. The CDR3 region has the DNA TGTGCCAGCAGCTTACCTAGCGGTTACAATGAGCAGTTCTTC. Amino acid sequence: CASSLPSGYNEQFF. Supplemented by reference TRBV7-2 and TRBJ2-1, the full variable domain reads GAGVSQSPSNKVTEKGKDVELRCDPISGHTALYWYRQSLGQGLEFLIYFQGNSAPDKSGLPSDRFSAERTGGSVSTLTIQRTQQEDSAVYLCASSLPSGYNEQFFGPGTRLTVL.

The rearrangement uses TRBV2 and TRBJ1-2; D unresolved. With 3 bases removed from V and 4 bases from J, the gap between germline ends came to 18 bases. Germline CDR1 is SNHLY and CDR2 is FYNNEI. The CDR3 runs to 16 residues. CDR3 sequence: CASSDPYDNSPYGYTF. The CDR3 nucleotides are TGTGCCAGCAGTGACCCGTACGACAATTCTCCCTATGGCTACACCTTC.

The V gene is TRBV19, the J gene TRBJ1-2; 8 bases agree with TRBD1. CDR3 size: 15 residues. The germline V gene has CDR1 LNHDA and CDR2 SQIVND (reference sequence). V was pared by 9 bases and J by 4 bases, with 13 bases of the junction left unmatched. The CDR3 DNA reads TGTGCCAGCAGACCGACGACAGGGGCGGGCTATGGCTACACCTTC. The encoded protein is CASRPTTGAGYGYTF.

This chain uses TRBV9 with TRBJ2-7, with D maybe TRBD2 (6 bases). Germline assignment: CDR1 SGDLS and CDR2 YYNGEE. The CDR3 spans 13 residues. Trimming pared 5 bases from V and 2 bases from J, leaving 11 bases between. The CDR3: CASSGGNPYEQYF. DNA of the CDR3: TGTGCCAGCAGTGGAGGGAACCCCTACGAGCAGTACTTC.

V is TRBV27 and J is TRBJ2-1; 10 bases match TRBD2. After removal of 5 bases from V and 3 bases from J, the junction contained 10 bases not matched to a gene. The CDR3 has 17 amino acids. Germline assignment: CDR1 MNHEY and CDR2 SMNVEV (reference sequence). The CDR3: CASSPRKGLASYNEQFF. The CDR3 region has the DNA TGTGCCAGCAGTCCAAGAAAGGGACTAGCGAGCTACAATGAGCAGTTCTTC.

The V and J genes are TRBV9 and TRBJ1-5; tentatively, D is TRBD1 (6 bases). Trimming cost V 3 bases and J 7 bases, with 11 bases left between them. This CDR3 has 13 amino acids. Germline CDR1 reads SGDLS; CDR2 reads YYNGEE. CDR3 protein: CASSEGVGQPQHF. Here the CDR3 DNA reads TGTGCCAGCAGCGAGGGGGTTGGGCAGCCCCAGCATTTT.

The gene calls are TRBV28 and TRBJ1-5; 7 nucleotides align to TRBD1. CDR3 size: 14 residues. V lost 6 bases, J lost 12 bases, and 14 bases stayed unmatched. Germline values: CDR1 MDHEN, CDR2 SYDVKM. The CDR3 reads CASSLGQTSTNQHF. The DNA of the CDR3 is TGTGCCAGCAGCCTGGGACAGACGTCGACTAACCAGCATTTT.

This chain uses TRBV27 with TRBJ2-3, with D possibly being TRBD1 (6 bases). This CDR3 comprises 16 residues. The germline CDR1 and CDR2 sequences are MNHEY and SMNVEV (reference sequence). V dropped 2 bases and J dropped 6 bases, with 18 bases sitting between them. In DNA, the CDR3 is TGTGCCAGCAGTTTAGTACAGGGTAGGTTATCGGATACGCAGTATTTT. This gives the protein CASSLVQGRLSDTQYF.